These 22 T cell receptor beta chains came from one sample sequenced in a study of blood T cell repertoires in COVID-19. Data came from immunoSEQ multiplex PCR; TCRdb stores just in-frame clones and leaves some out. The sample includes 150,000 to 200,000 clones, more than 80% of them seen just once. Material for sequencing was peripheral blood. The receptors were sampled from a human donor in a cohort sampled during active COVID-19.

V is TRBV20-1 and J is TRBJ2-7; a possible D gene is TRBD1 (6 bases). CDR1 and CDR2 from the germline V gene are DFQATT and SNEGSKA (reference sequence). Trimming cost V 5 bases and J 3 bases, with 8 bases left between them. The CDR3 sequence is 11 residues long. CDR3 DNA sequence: TGCAGTGCTCACAGGGTCTACGAGCAGTACTTC. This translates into CSAHRVYEQYF.

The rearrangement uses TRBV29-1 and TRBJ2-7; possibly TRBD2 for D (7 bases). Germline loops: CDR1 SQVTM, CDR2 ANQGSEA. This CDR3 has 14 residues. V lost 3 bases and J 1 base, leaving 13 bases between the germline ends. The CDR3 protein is CSVEGGGLSYEQYF. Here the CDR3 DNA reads TGCAGCGTTGAGGGGGGGGGCTTATCCTACGAGCAGTACTTC.

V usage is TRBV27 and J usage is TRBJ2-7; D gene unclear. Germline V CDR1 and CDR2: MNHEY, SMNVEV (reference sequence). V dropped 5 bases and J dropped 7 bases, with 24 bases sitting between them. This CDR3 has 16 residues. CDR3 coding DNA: TGTGCCAGCAGTCTACTCACACAGCAGAAACCCATGGAGCAGTACTTC. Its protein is CASSLLTQQKPMEQYF.

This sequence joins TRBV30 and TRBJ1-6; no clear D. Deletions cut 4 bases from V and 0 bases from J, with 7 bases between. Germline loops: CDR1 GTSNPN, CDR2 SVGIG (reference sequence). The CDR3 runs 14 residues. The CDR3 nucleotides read TGTGCCTGGAAACAAAGCTCCTATAATTCACCCCTCCACTTT. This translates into CAWKQSSYNSPLHF. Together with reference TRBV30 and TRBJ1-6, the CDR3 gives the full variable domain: SQTIHQWPATLVQPVGSPLSLECTVEGTSNPNLYWYRQAAGRGLQLLFYSVGIGQISSEVPQNLSASRPQDRQFILSSKKLLLSDSGFYLCAWKQSSYNSPLHFGNGTRLTVT.

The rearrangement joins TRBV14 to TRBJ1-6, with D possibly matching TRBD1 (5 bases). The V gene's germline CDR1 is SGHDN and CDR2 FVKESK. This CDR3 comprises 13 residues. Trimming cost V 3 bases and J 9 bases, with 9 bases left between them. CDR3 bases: TGTGCCAGCAGCCATACAGGTGGTTCACCCCTCCACTTT. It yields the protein CASSHTGGSPLHF.

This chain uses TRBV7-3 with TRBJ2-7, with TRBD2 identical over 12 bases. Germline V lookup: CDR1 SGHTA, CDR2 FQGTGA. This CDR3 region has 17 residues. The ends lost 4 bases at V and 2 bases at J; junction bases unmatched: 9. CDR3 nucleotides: TGTGCCAGCAGCTCCCCGGGACTAGCGGGTGGAACCTACGAGCAGTACTTC. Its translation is CASSSPGLAGGTYEQYF.

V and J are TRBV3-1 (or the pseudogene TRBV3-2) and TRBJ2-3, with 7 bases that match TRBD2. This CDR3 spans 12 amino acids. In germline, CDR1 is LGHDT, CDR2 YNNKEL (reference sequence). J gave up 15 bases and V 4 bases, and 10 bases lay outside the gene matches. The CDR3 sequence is CASSLGLGGGYF. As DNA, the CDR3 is TGTGCCAGCAGCCTTGGACTAGGAGGTGGATATTTT.

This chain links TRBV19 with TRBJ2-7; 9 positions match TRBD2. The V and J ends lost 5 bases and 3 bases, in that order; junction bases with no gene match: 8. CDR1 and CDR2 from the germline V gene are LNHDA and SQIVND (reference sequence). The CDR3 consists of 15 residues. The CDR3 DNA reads TGTGCCAGTAGTCCCGCGGGAGGGGGAGACTACGAGCAGTACTTC. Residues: CASSPAGGGDYEQYF.

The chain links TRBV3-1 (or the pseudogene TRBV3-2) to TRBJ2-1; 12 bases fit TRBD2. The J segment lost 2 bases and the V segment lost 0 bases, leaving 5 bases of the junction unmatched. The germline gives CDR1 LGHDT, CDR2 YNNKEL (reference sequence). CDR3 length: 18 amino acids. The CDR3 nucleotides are TGTGCCAGCAGCCAAGAGGGGACTAGCGGGCTCACCTACAATGAGCAGTTCTTC. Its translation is CASSQEGTSGLTYNEQFF.

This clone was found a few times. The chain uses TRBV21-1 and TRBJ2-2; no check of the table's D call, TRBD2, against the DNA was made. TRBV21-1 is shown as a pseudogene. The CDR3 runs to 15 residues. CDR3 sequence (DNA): TGTGCCAGCAGCCTAAGGCGGGTAAACACCGGGGAGCTGTTTTTT. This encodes CASSLRRVNTGELFF.

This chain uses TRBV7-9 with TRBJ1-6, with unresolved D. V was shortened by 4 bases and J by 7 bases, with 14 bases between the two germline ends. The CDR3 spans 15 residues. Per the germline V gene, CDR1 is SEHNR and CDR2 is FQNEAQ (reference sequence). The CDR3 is CASSSREAYNSPLHF. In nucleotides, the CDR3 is TGTGCCAGCAGCTCTCGGGAGGCATACAATTCACCCCTCCACTTT.

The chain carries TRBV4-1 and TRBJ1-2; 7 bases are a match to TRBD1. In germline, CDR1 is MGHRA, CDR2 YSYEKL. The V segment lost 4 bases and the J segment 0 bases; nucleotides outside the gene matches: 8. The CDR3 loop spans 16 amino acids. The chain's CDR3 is CASSRETGTANYGYTF. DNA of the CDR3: TGCGCCAGCAGCCGAGAGACCGGGACAGCTAACTATGGCTACACCTTC.

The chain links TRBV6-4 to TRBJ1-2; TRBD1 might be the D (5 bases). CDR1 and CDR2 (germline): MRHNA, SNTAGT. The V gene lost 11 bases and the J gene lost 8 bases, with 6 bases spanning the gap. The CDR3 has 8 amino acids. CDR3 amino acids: CAGGGYTF. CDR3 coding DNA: TGTGCCGGGGGGGGCTACACCTTC.

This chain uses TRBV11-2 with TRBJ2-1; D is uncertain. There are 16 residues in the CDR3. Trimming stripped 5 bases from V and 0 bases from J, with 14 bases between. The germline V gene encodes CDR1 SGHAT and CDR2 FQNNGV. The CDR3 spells CASSKIDWSSYNEQFF. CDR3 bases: TGTGCCAGCAGCAAAATAGACTGGAGCTCCTACAATGAGCAGTTCTTC.

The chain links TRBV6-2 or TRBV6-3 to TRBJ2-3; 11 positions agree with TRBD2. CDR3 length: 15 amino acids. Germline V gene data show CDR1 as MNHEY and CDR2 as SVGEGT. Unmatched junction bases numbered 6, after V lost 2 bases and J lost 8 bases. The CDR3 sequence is CASSYRALAGGTQYF. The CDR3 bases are TGTGCCAGCAGTTACCGGGCTCTAGCGGGAGGTACGCAGTATTTT.

CDR3 loop: CASSPGGSGRRDEQFF. CDR3 DNA: TGTGCCAGCAGCCCCGGAGGGAGCGGGAGGAGGGATGAGCAGTTCTTC. The chain joins TRBV6-6 to TRBJ2-1, with 9 bases that match TRBD2. Germline V gene lookup returns CDR1 MNHNY and CDR2 SVGAGI (reference sequence). J gave up 8 bases and V 6 bases, and 14 bases lay outside the gene matches. The CDR3 covers 16 residues.

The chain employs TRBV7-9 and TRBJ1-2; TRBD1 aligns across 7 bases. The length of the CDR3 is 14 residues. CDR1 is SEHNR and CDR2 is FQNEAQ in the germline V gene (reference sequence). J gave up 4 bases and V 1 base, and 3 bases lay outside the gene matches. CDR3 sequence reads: CASSLERGPYGYTF. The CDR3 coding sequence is TGTGCCAGCAGCTTAGAGAGGGGGCCCTATGGCTACACCTTC.

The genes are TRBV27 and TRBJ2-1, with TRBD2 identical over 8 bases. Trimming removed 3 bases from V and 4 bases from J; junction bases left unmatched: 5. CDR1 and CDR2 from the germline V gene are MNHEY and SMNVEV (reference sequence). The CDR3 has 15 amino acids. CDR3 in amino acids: CASSLSGGPYNEQFF. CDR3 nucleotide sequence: TGTGCCAGCAGTTTGAGCGGGGGCCCATACAATGAGCAGTTCTTC.

The CDR3 region has the DNA TGTGCCAGCAGCCAGTCTCTTCCGAACACCGGGGAGCTGTTTTTT. Its protein is CASSQSLPNTGELFF. The rearrangement uses TRBV14 and TRBJ2-2; D is ambiguous. Trimming pared 3 bases from V and 0 bases from J, leaving 8 bases between. The CDR3 runs 15 residues. The germline V gene has CDR1 SGHDN and CDR2 FVKESK.

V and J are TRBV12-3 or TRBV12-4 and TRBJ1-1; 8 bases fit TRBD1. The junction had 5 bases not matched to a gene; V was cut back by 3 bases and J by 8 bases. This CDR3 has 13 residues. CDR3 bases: TGTGCCAGCAGTTTTTCAGGGGGCGGAGAAGCTTTCTTT. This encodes CASSFSGGGEAFF.

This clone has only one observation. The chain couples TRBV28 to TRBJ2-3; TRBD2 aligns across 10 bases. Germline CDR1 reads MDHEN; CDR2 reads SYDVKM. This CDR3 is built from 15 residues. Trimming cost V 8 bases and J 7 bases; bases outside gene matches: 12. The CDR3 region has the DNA TGTGCCAGCGGGGACAGAGCGGGGGGGCTTTATACGCAGTATTTT. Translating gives CASGDRAGGLYTQYF.

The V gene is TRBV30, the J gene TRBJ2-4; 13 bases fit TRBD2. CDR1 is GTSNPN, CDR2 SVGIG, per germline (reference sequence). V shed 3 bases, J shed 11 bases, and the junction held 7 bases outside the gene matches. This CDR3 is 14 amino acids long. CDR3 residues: CAWRTSGGAFLQYF. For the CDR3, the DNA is TGTGCCTGGAGAACTAGCGGGGGGGCCTTTCTTCAGTACTTC.